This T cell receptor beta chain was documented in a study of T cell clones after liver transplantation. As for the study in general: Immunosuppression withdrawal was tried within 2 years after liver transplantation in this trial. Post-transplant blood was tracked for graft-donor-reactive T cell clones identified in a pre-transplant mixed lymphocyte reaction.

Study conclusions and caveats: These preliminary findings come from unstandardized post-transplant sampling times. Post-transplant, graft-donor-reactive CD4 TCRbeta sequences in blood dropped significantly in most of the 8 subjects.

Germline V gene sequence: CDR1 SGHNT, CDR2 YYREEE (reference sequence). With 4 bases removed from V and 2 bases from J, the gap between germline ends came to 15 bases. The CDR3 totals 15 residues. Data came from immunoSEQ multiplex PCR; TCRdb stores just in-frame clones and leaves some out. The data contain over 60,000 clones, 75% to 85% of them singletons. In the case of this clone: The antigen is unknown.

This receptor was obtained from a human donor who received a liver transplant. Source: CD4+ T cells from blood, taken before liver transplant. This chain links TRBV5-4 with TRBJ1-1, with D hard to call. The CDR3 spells CASSISPAENTEAFF. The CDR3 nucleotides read TGTGCCAGCAGCATATCCCCAGCTGAAAACACTGAAGCTTTCTTT.